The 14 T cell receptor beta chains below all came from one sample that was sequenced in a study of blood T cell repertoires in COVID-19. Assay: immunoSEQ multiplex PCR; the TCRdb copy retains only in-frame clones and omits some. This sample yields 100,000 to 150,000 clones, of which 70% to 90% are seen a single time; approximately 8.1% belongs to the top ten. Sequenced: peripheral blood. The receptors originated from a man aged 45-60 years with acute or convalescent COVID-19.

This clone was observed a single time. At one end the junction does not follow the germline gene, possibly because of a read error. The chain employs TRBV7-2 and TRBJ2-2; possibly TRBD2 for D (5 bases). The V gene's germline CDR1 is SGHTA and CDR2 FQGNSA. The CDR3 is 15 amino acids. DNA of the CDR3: TGTGCCAGCAGCCTAGCTGGAGATTGGACCGGGGAGCTGTTTTTT. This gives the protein CASSLAGDWTGELFF.

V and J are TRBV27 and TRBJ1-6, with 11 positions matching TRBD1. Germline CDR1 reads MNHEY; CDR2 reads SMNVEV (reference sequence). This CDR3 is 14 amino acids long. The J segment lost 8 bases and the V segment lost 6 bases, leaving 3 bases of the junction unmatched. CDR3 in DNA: TGTGCCAGCAGGCCGGGACAGGGGGATTCACCCCTCCACTTT. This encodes CASRPGQGDSPLHF.

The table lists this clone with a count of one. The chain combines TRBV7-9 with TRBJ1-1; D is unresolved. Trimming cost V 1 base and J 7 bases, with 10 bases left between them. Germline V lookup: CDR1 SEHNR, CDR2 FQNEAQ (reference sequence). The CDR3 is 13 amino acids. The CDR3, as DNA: TGTGCCAGCAGCTTAGTAGGAGGAGGTGAAGCTTTCTTT. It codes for CASSLVGGGEAFF.

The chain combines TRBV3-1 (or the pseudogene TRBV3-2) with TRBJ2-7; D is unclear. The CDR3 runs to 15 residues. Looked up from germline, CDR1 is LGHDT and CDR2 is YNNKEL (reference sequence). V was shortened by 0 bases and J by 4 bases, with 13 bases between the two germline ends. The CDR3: CASSQDSKRMYEQYF. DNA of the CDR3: TGTGCCAGCAGCCAAGATTCCAAGAGGATGTACGAGCAGTACTTC.

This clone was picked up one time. Written as DNA, the CDR3 is TGTGCCAGTAGTATAATAGCGGGAGGGACCTACGAGCAGTACTTC. It is translated as CASSIIAGGTYEQYF. This chain uses TRBV19 with TRBJ2-7; TRBD2 agrees at 11 bases. The CDR3 consists of 15 residues. Germline loops: CDR1 LNHDA, CDR2 SQIVND (reference sequence). J gave up 2 bases and V 2 bases, and 2 bases lay outside the gene matches.

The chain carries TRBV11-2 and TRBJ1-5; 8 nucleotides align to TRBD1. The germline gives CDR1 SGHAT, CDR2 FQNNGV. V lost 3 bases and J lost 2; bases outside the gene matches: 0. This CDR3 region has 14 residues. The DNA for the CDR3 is TGTGCCAGCAGCTTGACAGGGGGCAATCAGCCCCAGCATTTT. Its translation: CASSLTGGNQPQHF.

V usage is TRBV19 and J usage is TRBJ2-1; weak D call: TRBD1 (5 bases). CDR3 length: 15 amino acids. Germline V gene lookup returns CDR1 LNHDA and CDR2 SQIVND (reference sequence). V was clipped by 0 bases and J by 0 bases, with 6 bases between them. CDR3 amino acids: CASSIDDSSYNEQFF. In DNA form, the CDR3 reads TGTGCCAGTAGTATAGATGACAGCTCCTACAATGAGCAGTTCTTC. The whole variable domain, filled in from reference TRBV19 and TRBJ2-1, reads DGGITQSPKYLFRKEGQNVTLSCEQNLNHDAMYWYRQDPGQGLRLIYYSQIVNDFQKGDIAEGYSVSREKKESFPLTVTSAQKNPTAFYLCASSIDDSSYNEQFFGPGTRLTVL.

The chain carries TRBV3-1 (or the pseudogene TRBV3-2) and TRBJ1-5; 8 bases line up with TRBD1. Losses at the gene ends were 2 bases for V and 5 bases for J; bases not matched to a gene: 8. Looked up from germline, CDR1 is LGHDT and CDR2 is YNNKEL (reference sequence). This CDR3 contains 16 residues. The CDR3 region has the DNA TGTGCCAGCAGCCAAAACTCACTGACAGGGGATCAGCCCCAGCATTTT. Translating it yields CASSQNSLTGDQPQHF.

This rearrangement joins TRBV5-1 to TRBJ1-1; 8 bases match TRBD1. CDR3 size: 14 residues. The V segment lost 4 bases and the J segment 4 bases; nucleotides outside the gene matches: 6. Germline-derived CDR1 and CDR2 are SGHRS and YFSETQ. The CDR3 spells CASSTTGAGTEAFF. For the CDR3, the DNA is TGCGCCAGCAGCACGACAGGGGCCGGCACTGAAGCTTTCTTT.

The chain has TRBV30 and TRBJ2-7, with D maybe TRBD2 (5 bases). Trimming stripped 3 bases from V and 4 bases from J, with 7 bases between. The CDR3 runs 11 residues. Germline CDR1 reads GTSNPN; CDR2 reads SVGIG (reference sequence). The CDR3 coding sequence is TGTGCCTGGAGCGGGGTTTACGAGCAGTACTTC. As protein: CAWSGVYEQYF.

The CDR3 nucleotides read TGTGCCAGCAGAACTGTAGATTCCTACGAGCAGTACTTC. This encodes CASRTVDSYEQYF. The rearrangement links TRBV27 to TRBJ2-7; D gene uncertain. The CDR3 is made up of 13 amino acids. Per the germline V gene, CDR1 is MNHEY and CDR2 is SMNVEV (reference sequence). V lost 6 bases, J lost 1 base, and 10 bases lay in between.

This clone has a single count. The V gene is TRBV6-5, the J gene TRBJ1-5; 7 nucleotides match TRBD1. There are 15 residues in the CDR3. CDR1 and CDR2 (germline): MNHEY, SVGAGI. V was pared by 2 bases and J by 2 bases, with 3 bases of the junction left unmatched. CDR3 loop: CASSYTRGGNQPQHF. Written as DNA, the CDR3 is TGTGCCAGCAGTTACACCAGGGGGGGCAATCAGCCCCAGCATTTT.

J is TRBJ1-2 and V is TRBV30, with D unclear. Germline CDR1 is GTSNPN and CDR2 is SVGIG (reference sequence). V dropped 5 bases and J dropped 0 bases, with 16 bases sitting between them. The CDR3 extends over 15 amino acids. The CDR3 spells CAWGSVTLANYGYTF. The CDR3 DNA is TGTGCCTGGGGAAGCGTAACATTAGCTAACTATGGCTACACCTTC.

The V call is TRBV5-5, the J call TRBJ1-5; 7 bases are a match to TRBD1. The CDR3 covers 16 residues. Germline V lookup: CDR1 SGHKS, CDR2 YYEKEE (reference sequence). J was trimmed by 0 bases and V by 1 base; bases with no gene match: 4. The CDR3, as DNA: TGTGCCAGCAGCTTGCTAGGGGGCTCTAGCAATCAGCCCCAGCATTTT. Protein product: CASSLLGGSSNQPQHF.